Sequencing of this T cell receptor (beta chain) was carried out in a study of blood T cell repertoires in COVID-19 (TCRdb year 2020). For the study in its entirety: Collaborator samples came from the United States, Italy and Spain and covered acute and convalescent phases of COVID-19. The prospective study material was composed of cDNA or gDNA derived from T cells, B-cell-depleted T cells, or PBMCs. Deeply sampled blood TCRbeta repertoires from subjects exposed to, actively infected with, or recovered from COVID-19 were included in the dataset. The repertoires were made available in a free public database intended to serve as a resource for research on the immune response to SARS-CoV-2. Samples came from the ongoing ImmuneRACE study (first 160 participants) plus 1,254 subjects from 6 global collaborators. A de-identified subject ID, COVID-19 status, age in years and sex were almost always included in the sample metadata. Where HLA class I and class II types were available, the types were taken from metadata supplied by the sample provider, not from assay-based typing.

In Seattle, one collaborating source enrolled patients while the infection was active and tracked those patients longitudinally over the course of disease. Whole blood was collected in K2EDTA tubes by collaborating institutions according to the institutions' own protocols. Collaborator samples were shipped for TCRbeta analysis as frozen whole blood, isolated PBMCs, or DNA extracted from either sample type. The immunoSEQ Assay, a bias-controlled multiplex PCR, was used to amplify TCRbeta CDR3 regions from genomic DNA. The original methods were these. Nucleated cell counts per sample were estimated from amplification of reference gene primers within the assay. To quantify the absolute abundance of each unique TCRbeta CDR3 rearrangement, sequence reads were collapsed and filtered. For each sample, productive Simpson clonality was calculated as the square root of Simpson's diversity index across productive rearrangements. Sourced from immuneACCESS, this table was stored by TCRdb with only in-frame sequences that have V and J called. A share of the clones is absent; for the studies checked, an unresolved V gene accounts for under half, and the remainder has no known explanation. The D gene and trimming were derived from the DNA, and the V and J assignments and clone size from that table. The sample data list tens of thousands of clones, and around 91% of these were observed just once. The top ten hold around 0.52% of the sample.

The study at large found these results: The amount of clinical and demographic metadata varied by source and participant and was provided uncurated.

CDR1 and CDR2, looked up from the germline V gene, are MDHEN and SYDVKM. The CDR3, from cysteine to phenylalanine, totals 15 residues. Only CDR3 DNA remains: 45 bases, in frame from the first base. Cut back by 5 bases and 3 bases, the V and J ends lie 17 bases apart. Concerning this clone itself: It lacks a known antigen. Within one base of it there is no much larger clone, and no base qualities were kept.

The sample consisted of peripheral blood. The sequence derives from a man over 45 with COVID-19, enrolled during active disease. Recombination joined TRBV28 with TRBJ2-7; the D gene is perhaps TRBD1, from 6 matching bases. Here the CDR3 is given as CASSGGRGGNYEQYF. The sequenced DNA is TGTGCCAGCAGTGGGGGCCGCGGAGGTAACTACGAGCAGTACTTC.